These T cell receptor beta chains were read from a single sample in a study of brain T cells in children with intractable seizures. Repertoires were generated with immunoSEQ multiplex PCR, while TCRdb's copy carries only in-frame clones and drops some. The sample has 110,000 or so clones; 94% are singletons. Here the sequenced sample was peripheral blood, taken at surgery. These receptors were taken from a boy under two years old with hemimegalencephaly and intractable seizures. The CDR3 runs from the conserved cysteine through the conserved F or W. Fields, in order: J gene, clone size, V gene, D gene, CDR3 DNA, CDR3 protein. A D gene is named only where the DNA matches it firmly. A row's size may be missing; if present it is once, few, many or a size class.

TRBJ2-1	NA	TRBV6-4	TRBD2	TGTGCCAGCAGGCTAGCGGAGGCCTCCTACAATGAGCAGTTCTTC	CASRLAEASYNEQFF
TRBJ2-7	NA	TRBV5-1	TRBD2	TGCGCCAGTAGGGATCAGCGGGGCTACGAGCAGTACTTC	CASRDQRGYEQYF
TRBJ2-7	NA	TRBV5-8	TRBD2	TGTGCCAGCAGCCCCCGGACTAGCGGGAGGGTCTACGAGCAGTACTTC	CASSPRTSGRVYEQYF
TRBJ2-1	NA	TRBV6-4	NA	TGTGCCAGCAGTGACCCCGAGTTCTTC	CASSDPEFF
TRBJ1-4	NA	TRBV5-6	TRBD1	TGTGCCAGCAGTTCAGCCGGCAGGGGGGATGAAAAACTGTTTTTT	CASSSAGRGDEKLFF
TRBJ2-7	once	TRBV10-3	TRBD2	TGTGCCATCAGCAATACGACTAGCGGTCTACACGGCGGATACTTC	CAISNTTSGLHGGYF
TRBJ2-7	NA	TRBV28	TRBD1	TGTGCCAGCAGTTTATGGGGACAGGGTCTAAGGGAGCAGTACTTC	CASSLWGQGLREQYF
TRBJ2-7	NA	TRBV4-1	NA	TGCGCCAGCAGCCAAGAAGCGACACAGAACTACGAGCAGTACTTC	CASSQEATQNYEQYF
TRBJ1-1	NA	TRBV19	TRBD1	TGTGCCAGTAGTAACCGGGGACAGGCGAGGAAGAACACTGAAGCTTTCTTT	CASSNRGQARKNTEAFF
TRBJ2-7	NA	TRBV6-2/TRBV6-3	TRBD2	TGTGCCAGCAGCTATACTAGCGTCCCGGAGGGATCCTACGAGCAGTACTTC	CASSYTSVPEGSYEQYF
TRBJ1-6	NA	TRBV4-1	TRBD1	TGCGCCAGCAGCAGGGATGACAGGGCGGATTCACCCCTCCACTTT	CASSRDDRADSPLHF
TRBJ2-4	NA	TRBV28	TRBD1	TGTGCCAGCAGTAGGCGAGGGACAGGGGGCAACATTCAGTACTTC	CASSRRGTGGNIQYF
TRBJ2-7	NA	TRBV27	TRBD1	TGTGCCAGCAGTTTAGAGGGGACAGGGGTCTTTACCGAGCAGTACTTC	CASSLEGTGVFTEQYF
TRBJ2-3	NA	TRBV7-3	NA	TGTGCCAGCAGCCCCGCGGGGAGAGATACGCAGTATTTT	CASSPAGRDTQYF
TRBJ1-3	NA	TRBV7-9	TRBD1	TGTGCCAGCAGCTTAGGTCAGGGGGTCGGAAACACCATATATTTT	CASSLGQGVGNTIYF
TRBJ2-5	NA	TRBV11-2	NA	TGTGCCAGCAGGACCAGGGCGTATGAGACCCAGTACTTC	CASRTRAYETQYF
TRBJ2-5	NA	TRBV21-1	NA	TGTGCCAGCAGCAAAGAGTCTGGGGCTGAGACCCAGTACTTC	CASSKESGAETQYF
TRBJ2-1	NA	TRBV2	NA	TGTGCCAGCAGTGAAAGTGAGAACTCCTACAATGAGCAGTTCTTC	CASSESENSYNEQFF
TRBJ2-1	NA	TRBV10-3	NA	TGTGCCATCAGTGAGTCTGATGAGCAGTTCTTC	CAISESDEQFF
TRBJ1-3	NA	TRBV25-1	TRBD1	TGTGCCAGCGCTAACACCAGGGGGCCTTCCCGGACTGGAAACACCATATATTTT	CASANTRGPSRTGNTIYF
TRBJ2-1	NA	TRBV12-5	NA	TGTGCTAGTGGTCTTTACAATGAGCAGTTCTTC	CASGLYNEQFF
TRBJ2-1	NA	TRBV21-1	NA	TGTGCCAGCAGGGATAGGCGGGGCGGGACAGGGGCCCCAAACTCCTACAATGAGCAGTTCTTC	CASRDRRGGTGAPNSYNEQFF
TRBJ2-1	NA	TRBV21-1	NA	TGTGCCAGCATAATAAAAAGCGGGAGGGCCTTTGAGCAGTTCTTC	CASIIKSGRAFEQFF
TRBJ1-1	NA	TRBV18	NA	TGTGCCAGCTCACCGGAGGACTTGAACACTGAAGCTTTCTTT	CASSPEDLNTEAFF
TRBJ1-1	NA	TRBV5-4	NA	TGTGCCAGCAGGCAAAGGGGGGGGGCTGGGAGCACTGAAGCTTTCTTT	CASRQRGGAGSTEAFF
TRBJ1-6	NA	TRBV7-9	NA	TGTGCCAGCAGCGCCCGAAATAATTCACCCCTCCACTTT	CASSARNNSPLHF
TRBJ2-5	NA	TRBV19	NA	TGTGCCAGTAGAACCAGTGACACAGCAGAAGAGACCCAGTACTTC	CASRTSDTAEETQYF
TRBJ2-7	once	TRBV5-1	TRBD2	TGCGCCAGCAGCCCACCGCGGGGGGAAAGCGAGCAGTACTTC	CASSPPRGESEQYF
TRBJ1-1	NA	TRBV6-6	TRBD1	TGTGCCAGCAGTTACGGGGACAGGGGGCGCCCCGCCTTT	CASSYGDRGRPAF
TRBJ2-5	once	TRBV9	NA	TGTGCCAGCAGCCTCCACAGGGGGGGGGTAGGCTGGGAGACCCAGTACTTC	CASSLHRGGVGWETQYF
TRBJ2-7	NA	TRBV28	NA	NA	CASSPFGQGRSYEQYF
TRBJ1-6	once	TRBV12-3/TRBV12-4	NA	TGTGCCAGCTCCGGGACTCGGGGATCACCCCTCCACTTT	CASSGTRGSPLHF
TRBJ2-5	once	TRBV5-4	TRBD2	TGTGCCAGCAGCGGATGGACTAGCGGGAGTGGTACTGGAGAGACCCAGTACTTC	CASSGWTSGSGTGETQYF
TRBJ2-1	NA	TRBV19	NA	TGTGCCAGTAGTATAGTGAGGGGTCCATACAATGAGCAGTTCTTC	CASSIVRGPYNEQFF
TRBJ2-7	NA	TRBV28	TRBD1	TGTGCCAGCAAGTTTTGGGACAGGGACTACGAGCAGTACTTC	CASKFWDRDYEQYF
TRBJ2-3	NA	TRBV28	NA	TGTGCCAGCAGTTTGGGGTTGAGAGATACGCAGTATTTT	CASSLGLRDTQYF
TRBJ1-2	NA	TRBV5-1	NA	TGCGCCAGCAGCTTAGGGGGACGGCCCTATGGCTACACCTTC	CASSLGGRPYGYTF
TRBJ2-3	NA	TRBV9	NA	TGTGCCAGCAGCAAAGGGGCGAACACAGATACGCAGTATTTT	CASSKGANTDTQYF
TRBJ1-6	NA	TRBV7-2	NA	TGTGCCAGCAGCCCAGATTTTGGGGCACCCCTCCACTTT	CASSPDFGAPLHF
TRBJ2-5	NA	TRBV13	NA	TGTGCCAGCAGCTTAAGGCGACTACAAGAGACCCAGTACTTC	CASSLRRLQETQYF
TRBJ1-1	NA	TRBV5-4	TRBD1	TGTGCCAGCAGCTCACCGGGACAGACGGGGACTGAAGCTTTCTTT	CASSSPGQTGTEAFF
TRBJ2-3	NA	TRBV27	NA	TGTGCCAGTCCCCGACTGGGGGGTAGCACAGATACGCAGTATTTT	CASPRLGGSTDTQYF
TRBJ1-5	NA	TRBV9	TRBD1	TGTGCCAGCAGCCAGGGGGCCCGCAATCAGCCCCAGCATTTT	CASSQGARNQPQHF
TRBJ1-2	NA	TRBV6-5	TRBD1	TGTGCCAGCAGCATACCCCCCGGGACAGGTGGCTACACCTTC	CASSIPPGTGGYTF
TRBJ2-3	NA	TRBV6-4	TRBD2	TGTGCCAGCAGTGAACTAGCGGGATTTGCGGATACGCAGTATTTT	CASSELAGFADTQYF
TRBJ1-6	NA	TRBV5-1	TRBD1	TGCGCCAGCAGCTCGGGGACAGGGGAAAATTCACCCCTCCACTTT	CASSSGTGENSPLHF
TRBJ2-4	NA	TRBV12-3/TRBV12-4	NA	TGTGCCAGCAGTTTACAGGGGAACATTCAGTACTTC	CASSLQGNIQYF
TRBJ1-3	few	TRBV11-3	NA	TGTGCCAGCAGCTCTCCGACAGGCGCCGGAAACACCATATATTTT	CASSSPTGAGNTIYF
TRBJ2-2	NA	TRBV7-2	NA	TGTGCCAGCAGCTTAGTTACAGGGTACACCGGGGAGCTGTTTTTT	CASSLVTGYTGELFF
TRBJ2-3	NA	TRBV6-1	NA	TGTGCCAGCAGTGAAGCAAGCACAGATACGCAGTATTTT	CASSEASTDTQYF
TRBJ2-1	once	TRBV12-3/TRBV12-4	TRBD2	TGTGCCAGCAGTTGGGAGGGTGGGGAGCAGTTCTTC	CASSWEGGEQFF
TRBJ2-5	NA	TRBV21-1	NA	TGTGCCAGCAGCAAAGGGACAGGGGACCAAGAGACCCAGTACTTC	CASSKGTGDQETQYF
TRBJ1-2	NA	TRBV6-5	NA	TGTGCCAGCAGTCGGGGCAGGGTGGGTGGCTACACCTTC	CASSRGRVGGYTF
TRBJ2-7	NA	TRBV6-5	NA	TGTGCCAGCAGTTACGGGAAGGGGCAGTACTTC	CASSYGKGQYF
TRBJ1-2	medium-sized	TRBV24-1	TRBD1	TGTGCCACCAGTGATCGCCAGCAGGGGGGCGACTATGGCTACACCTTC	CATSDRQQGGDYGYTF
TRBJ2-1	NA	TRBV19	TRBD2	TGTGCCAGTAGTTGGACTAGCGGGAGCCAGTACAATGAGCAGTTCTTC	CASSWTSGSQYNEQFF
TRBJ1-2	few	TRBV27	NA	TGTGCCAGCAGTTCGCTGGGGGCTAACTATGGCTACACCTTC	CASSSLGANYGYTF
TRBJ2-3	NA	TRBV28	NA	TGTGCCAGCAGTTTACCGGTCACAGATACGCAGTATTTT	CASSLPVTDTQYF
TRBJ2-2	NA	TRBV7-2	NA	TGTGCCAGCAGCTTAGGTATCGCGAACACCGGGGAGCTGTTTTTT	CASSLGIANTGELFF
TRBJ2-1	NA	TRBV2	NA	TGTGCCAGCTGCCAGAGGCTGGAAGTTTACAATGAGCAGTTCTTC	CASCQRLEVYNEQFF